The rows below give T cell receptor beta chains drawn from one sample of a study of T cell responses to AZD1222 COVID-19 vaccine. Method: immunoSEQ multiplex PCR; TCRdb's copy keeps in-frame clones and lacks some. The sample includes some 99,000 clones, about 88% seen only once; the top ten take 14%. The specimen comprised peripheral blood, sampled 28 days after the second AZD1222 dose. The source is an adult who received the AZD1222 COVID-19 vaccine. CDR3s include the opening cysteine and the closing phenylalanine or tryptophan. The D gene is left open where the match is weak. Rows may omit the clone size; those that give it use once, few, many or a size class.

CDR3 DNA: TGTGCCAGCAGTGAAAGAGAACAGTCGAACACCGGGGAGCTGTTTTTT
CDR3 protein: CASSEREQSNTGELFF
clone size: -
V gene: TRBV6-1
D gene: -
J gene: TRBJ2-2

CDR3 DNA: TGTGCCAGCTCATCAGGAAGGGGACAACGTAACTATGGCTACACCTTC
CDR3 protein: CASSSGRGQRNYGYTF
clone size: few
V gene: TRBV18
D gene: -
J gene: TRBJ1-2

CDR3 DNA: TGTGCCAGCATTGGGACAGGGGGCGTTACTGAAGCTTTCTTT
CDR3 protein: CASIGTGGVTEAFF
clone size: -
V gene: TRBV2
D gene: TRBD1
J gene: TRBJ1-1

CDR3 DNA: TGTGCCAGCAGTGAAGCCTGGGGACAGGGGTTCGATGAGCAGTTCTTC
CDR3 protein: CASSEAWGQGFDEQFF
clone size: -
V gene: TRBV6-1
D gene: TRBD1
J gene: TRBJ2-1

CDR3 DNA: TGTGCCTGTTCCAGACAGGGGGCAGTGGAGACCCAGTACTTC
CDR3 protein: CACSRQGAVETQYF
clone size: -
V gene: TRBV30
D gene: TRBD1
J gene: TRBJ2-5

CDR3 DNA: TGTGCTAGTGGTTTGGTGCTGGGACAGGGTAGCTCCTATAATTCACCCCTCCACTTT
CDR3 protein: CASGLVLGQGSSYNSPLHF
clone size: few
V gene: TRBV12-5
D gene: TRBD1
J gene: TRBJ1-6

CDR3 DNA: TGCGCCAGCAAAGCGGGGTCTAGCACAGATACGCAGTATTTT
CDR3 protein: CASKAGSSTDTQYF
clone size: -
V gene: TRBV5-1
D gene: TRBD2
J gene: TRBJ2-3

CDR3 DNA: TGTGCCAGTAGGGGCGCGGGGACCCAGTACTTC
CDR3 protein: CASRGAGTQYF
clone size: few
V gene: TRBV19
D gene: -
J gene: TRBJ2-5

CDR3 DNA: TGTGCCAGCAGTTTAGGGGTTTTGACTGAAGCTTTCTTT
CDR3 protein: CASSLGVLTEAFF
clone size: -
V gene: TRBV27
D gene: -
J gene: TRBJ1-1

CDR3 DNA: TGCGCCAGCAGCCAAGAAAAGGCACAGGTGATCGAGCAGTACTTC
CDR3 protein: CASSQEKAQVIEQYF
clone size: -
V gene: TRBV4-1
D gene: -
J gene: TRBJ2-7

CDR3 DNA: TGTGCCAGCAGCTTAGTTGCGGGGGACAATGAGCAGTTCTTC
CDR3 protein: CASSLVAGDNEQFF
clone size: -
V gene: TRBV7-9
D gene: TRBD2
J gene: TRBJ2-1

CDR3 DNA: TGTGCCAGCTCTTTCAGGGTCGCGGAGACCCAGTACTTC
CDR3 protein: CASSFRVAETQYF
clone size: -
V gene: TRBV6-5
D gene: -
J gene: TRBJ2-5

CDR3 DNA: TGTGCCAGCAGCTTATCCGTTTTGGCTAATGAAAAACTGTTTTTT
CDR3 protein: CASSLSVLANEKLFF
clone size: -
V gene: TRBV11-3
D gene: -
J gene: TRBJ1-4

CDR3 DNA: TGTGCCAGCAGCTTTTCACAGGGCGATGGCTACACCTTC
CDR3 protein: CASSFSQGDGYTF
clone size: -
V gene: TRBV7-9
D gene: -
J gene: TRBJ1-2

CDR3 DNA: TGTGCCAGTAGTATATACAGAGCCCAGAATTCACCCCTCCACTTT
CDR3 protein: CASSIYRAQNSPLHF
clone size: -
V gene: TRBV19
D gene: -
J gene: TRBJ1-6

CDR3 DNA: TGTGCCAGCAGCGTAGAGCCGGTGGATGAGCAGTTCTTC
CDR3 protein: CASSVEPVDEQFF
clone size: -
V gene: TRBV9
D gene: -
J gene: TRBJ2-1

CDR3 DNA: TGTGCCAGCAGTTTGATGCGTGGGTACGAGCAGTACTTC
CDR3 protein: CASSLMRGYEQYF
clone size: many
V gene: TRBV12-3/TRBV12-4
D gene: -
J gene: TRBJ2-7

CDR3 DNA: TGTGCCTGGAGTGGAGGGCTAAATCAGCCCCAGCATTTT
CDR3 protein: CAWSGGLNQPQHF
clone size: -
V gene: TRBV30
D gene: -
J gene: TRBJ1-5

CDR3 DNA: TGTGCCAGCAGCGCCCCACTACCGGGACTAGCGGCTCTTAATGAGCAGTTCTTC
CDR3 protein: CASSAPLPGLAALNEQFF
clone size: -
V gene: TRBV7-9
D gene: TRBD2
J gene: TRBJ2-1

CDR3 DNA: TGTGCCACCAAATGCGATAATGTGGACAGAACCTACGAGCAGTACTTC
CDR3 protein: CATKCDNVDRTYEQYF
clone size: -
V gene: TRBV24-1
D gene: -
J gene: TRBJ2-7

CDR3 DNA: TGTGCCACCAGCAGAGATAGGTTCGGGGCTTTCTTT
CDR3 protein: CATSRDRFGAFF
clone size: -
V gene: TRBV15
D gene: -
J gene: TRBJ1-1

CDR3 DNA: TGTGCCAGCAGTTCCGAGTGGCCTAAAGGCTACACCTTC
CDR3 protein: CASSSEWPKGYTF
clone size: -
V gene: TRBV6-5
D gene: -
J gene: TRBJ1-2

CDR3 DNA: TGTGCCATCCGGCGGGCTGCTAACTATGGCTACACCTTC
CDR3 protein: CAIRRAANYGYTF
clone size: -
V gene: TRBV7-2
D gene: -
J gene: TRBJ1-2

CDR3 DNA: TGTGCCAGCAGCTTCCGGGTGGGCAATGAGCAGTTCTTC
CDR3 protein: CASSFRVGNEQFF
clone size: -
V gene: TRBV7-8
D gene: -
J gene: TRBJ2-1

CDR3 DNA: TGCGCCAGCAGCCAAGAAGGGGGGCATCAGCCCCAGCATTTT
CDR3 protein: CASSQEGGHQPQHF
clone size: -
V gene: TRBV4-3
D gene: -
J gene: TRBJ1-5

CDR3 DNA: TGTGCCAGCAGCCTCAGGTCCCCCGCCGACGGCTACACCTTC
CDR3 protein: CASSLRSPADGYTF
clone size: -
V gene: TRBV3-1/TRBV3-2
D gene: -
J gene: TRBJ1-2

CDR3 DNA: TGTGCCAGCAGCTCCCTGACTAGCGGGGGGGCGAATACGCAGTATTTT
CDR3 protein: CASSSLTSGGANTQYF
clone size: -
V gene: TRBV7-9
D gene: TRBD2
J gene: TRBJ2-3

CDR3 DNA: TGTGCCAGTAAGGGACATGGCTACACCTTC
CDR3 protein: CASKGHGYTF
clone size: once
V gene: TRBV19
D gene: -
J gene: TRBJ1-2

CDR3 DNA: TGTGCCAGCAGCTCTCATAGGGGTAGCAATCAGCCCCAGCATTTT
CDR3 protein: CASSSHRGSNQPQHF
clone size: -
V gene: TRBV7-8
D gene: -
J gene: TRBJ1-5

CDR3 DNA: TGTGCCAGTAGTATTACTCGGGCAGCCTATAATTCACCCCTCCACTTT
CDR3 protein: CASSITRAAYNSPLHF
clone size: -
V gene: TRBV19
D gene: -
J gene: TRBJ1-6

CDR3 DNA: TGTGCCAGCAGGTTAGATAGGGACACTGAAGCTTTCTTT
CDR3 protein: CASRLDRDTEAFF
clone size: -
V gene: TRBV7-3
D gene: -
J gene: TRBJ1-1

CDR3 DNA: TGTGCCAGCAGCGTAGTTGGAGGGGCCAATGGCTACACCTTC
CDR3 protein: CASSVVGGANGYTF
clone size: -
V gene: TRBV9
D gene: -
J gene: TRBJ1-2

CDR3 DNA: TGTGCCAGCAGCTTAACTTGGGGTTCAAACACTGAAGCTTTCTTT
CDR3 protein: CASSLTWGSNTEAFF
clone size: -
V gene: TRBV7-3
D gene: -
J gene: TRBJ1-1

CDR3 DNA: TGTGCCAGTAGTACCAAACGACAGGGGCTGCGCAATGAGCAGTTCTTC
CDR3 protein: CASSTKRQGLRNEQFF
clone size: -
V gene: TRBV19
D gene: TRBD1
J gene: TRBJ2-1

CDR3 DNA: TGTGCCAGAAGCAATAGGACAGGGAAGTATGACGAGCAGTACTTC
CDR3 protein: CARSNRTGKYDEQYF
clone size: -
V gene: TRBV5-3
D gene: TRBD1
J gene: TRBJ2-7

CDR3 DNA: TGCGCCAGCAGATCTCGAGGGGGCGGAGAGACCCAGTACTTC
CDR3 protein: CASRSRGGGETQYF
clone size: -
V gene: TRBV5-1
D gene: TRBD1
J gene: TRBJ2-5

CDR3 DNA: TGTGCCAGCAGCTCTACCAGTTTAAGCACCGGGGAGCTGTTTTTT
CDR3 protein: CASSSTSLSTGELFF
clone size: -
V gene: TRBV7-2
D gene: -
J gene: TRBJ2-2

CDR3 DNA: TGCGCCAGCGTTGGGAGACTTAATGAAAAACTGTTTTTT
CDR3 protein: CASVGRLNEKLFF
clone size: few
V gene: TRBV5-1
D gene: -
J gene: TRBJ1-4

CDR3 DNA: TGTGCCAGCAGCGCAACCCCCCAAGACAGCCTCTATGGCTACACCTTC
CDR3 protein: CASSATPQDSLYGYTF
clone size: -
V gene: TRBV7-9
D gene: -
J gene: TRBJ1-2

CDR3 DNA: TGTGCCAGCAGCGCCAGTAGTTTTCGCCACGAGCAGTACTTC
CDR3 protein: CASSASSFRHEQYF
clone size: -
V gene: TRBV9
D gene: -
J gene: TRBJ2-7

CDR3 DNA: TGTGCCAGTAGTGACCGGGGAGGGCGCGCAACCCTCCACTTT
CDR3 protein: CASSDRGGRATLHF
clone size: -
V gene: TRBV19
D gene: -
J gene: TRBJ1-6

CDR3 DNA: TGCGCCTCCTCAGGGGAGGAGACCCAGTACTTC
CDR3 protein: CASSGEETQYF
clone size: -
V gene: TRBV5-1
D gene: -
J gene: TRBJ2-5

CDR3 DNA: TGTGCCAGCGGAGAAGACAGGAGTCCGTACTCTGGAAACACCATATATTTT
CDR3 protein: CASGEDRSPYSGNTIYF
clone size: -
V gene: TRBV3-1/TRBV3-2
D gene: -
J gene: TRBJ1-3

CDR3 DNA: TGTGCCATCAATCCCGGGACTTCCACCGGGGAGCTGTTTTTT
CDR3 protein: CAINPGTSTGELFF
clone size: -
V gene: TRBV10-3
D gene: -
J gene: TRBJ2-2

CDR3 DNA: TGCAGTGCTCCACACAATGAGCAGTTCTTC
CDR3 protein: CSAPHNEQFF
clone size: -
V gene: TRBV20-1
D gene: -
J gene: TRBJ2-1

CDR3 DNA: TGTGCCATCAGCCCTGGGAAAGGGGCCTGGAACACTGAAGCTTTCTTT
CDR3 protein: CAISPGKGAWNTEAFF
clone size: -
V gene: TRBV10-3
D gene: -
J gene: TRBJ1-1